Each of the 9 T cell receptor beta chains below was sequenced from the same sample in a study of identical twins (dated by TCRdb to about 2016). The method behind the library was 5' RACE. Sequencer: Illumina HiSeq 2000. TCRdb redid the processing of the public reads, applying fastp at Q25 and MiXCR, and retained in-frame beta chains. Records with the same CDR3 protein are collapsed into one entry carrying the most frequent genes and DNA. This sample has roughly 280,000 distinct CDR3 sequences in its table, and over 8.5% of those were observed once. Jointly, the top ten make up roughly 6.8% of the sample. The data were also submitted as part of a second study, on yellow fever vaccine responses in identical twins.

The specimen was CD8+ T cells sorted from blood. Source of these receptors: a woman between 18 and 29 years old in good health.

The genes are TRBV6-2 or TRBV6-3 and TRBJ2-4, with 10 bases lining up with TRBD1. Trimming at V came to 6 bases and at J to 1 base, leaving 6 bases not matched to a gene. The CDR3 covers 16 residues. CDR1 is MNHEY and CDR2 is SVGEGT in the germline V gene. The CDR3 here is CASSRDRGPAKNIQYF. The CDR3, as DNA: TGTGCCAGCAGCCGGGACAGGGGCCCGGCCAAAAACATTCAGTACTTC.

This clonotype turned up a few times. The chain couples TRBV7-3 to TRBJ2-1; 13 nucleotides match TRBD2. The CDR3 is 17 amino acids. V trimming: 1 base; J trimming: 7 bases; junction bases outside the gene matches: 7. Germline V gene data show CDR1 as SGHTA and CDR2 as FQGTGA. The chain's CDR3 is CASSLSTSGGVQNEQFF. For the CDR3, the DNA is TGTGCCAGCAGCTTAAGCACTAGCGGGGGGGTTCAGAATGAGCAGTTCTTC. Supplemented by reference TRBV7-3 and TRBJ2-1, the full variable domain reads GAGVSQTPSNKVTEKGKYVELRCDPISGHTALYWYRQSLGQGPEFLIYFQGTGAADDSGLPNDRFFAVRPEGSVSTLKIQRTERGDSAVYLCASSLSTSGGVQNEQFFGPGTRLTVL.

This rearrangement joins TRBV12-3 or TRBV12-4 to TRBJ2-1; 10 bases agree with TRBD2. Germline trimming cut 6 bases from V and 6 bases from J; bases unmatched to any gene: 8. The CDR3 runs to 15 residues. The CDR3 sequence is CASSSPAGGPNEQFF. DNA of the CDR3: TGTGCCAGCAGCAGCCCAGCGGGGGGGCCCAATGAGCAGTTCTTC.

V usage is TRBV9 and J usage is TRBJ2-1; TRBD1 matches at 7 bases. CDR3 size: 13 residues. V shed 3 bases, J shed 4 bases, and the junction held 1 base outside the gene matches. Germline V gene sequence: CDR1 SGDLS, CDR2 YYNGEE. The chain's CDR3 is CASSAQGYNEQFF. As DNA, the CDR3 is TGTGCCAGCAGCGCACAGGGGTACAATGAGCAGTTCTTC.

The rearrangement links TRBV15 to TRBJ2-1; 8 bases align to TRBD2. The CDR3 spans 15 residues. With 2 bases clipped from V and 6 bases from J, the junction kept 6 bases outside the gene matches. Per germline, CDR1 LNHNV and CDR2 YYDKDF (reference sequence). The CDR3 region has the DNA TGTGCCACCAGCAGACCGGGGGGGGAAAGCAATGAGCAGTTCTTC. This codes for CATSRPGGESNEQFF.

J is TRBJ1-1 and V is TRBV25-1; D uncertain. The V gene's germline CDR1 is MGHDK and CDR2 SYGVNS. This CDR3 is built from 14 residues. Trimming removed 7 bases at V and 4 bases at J, with 16 bases between. In nucleotides, the CDR3 is TGTGCCAGCACAGATGTTTGGGAGTCCACTGAAGCTTTCTTT. Its protein is CASTDVWESTEAFF.

The chain couples TRBV7-9 to TRBJ2-7, with 7 bases identical to TRBD2. Looked up from germline, CDR1 is SEHNR and CDR2 is FQNEAQ (reference sequence). The J segment lost 4 bases and the V segment lost 10 bases, leaving 10 bases of the junction unmatched. This CDR3 is built from 13 residues. The CDR3 reads CATTTAGSYEQYF. The CDR3, as DNA: TGTGCCACCACGACAGCGGGATCTTACGAGCAGTACTTC.

This clonotype was seen ten or more times. The chain has TRBV11-1 and TRBJ1-6, with D tentatively TRBD1 (6 bases). Trimming removed 4 bases at V and 1 base at J, with 17 bases between. The length of the CDR3 is 18 residues. Germline-derived CDR1 and CDR2 are SGHAT and FQDESV (reference sequence). CDR3: CASSSTGSRDSYNSPLHF. DNA for the CDR3: TGTGCCAGCAGCTCAACAGGGAGTCGGGATTCCTATAATTCACCCCTCCACTTT.

The chain employs TRBV20-1 and TRBJ1-1, with TRBD1 matching 8 bases. The germline V gene encodes CDR1 DFQATT and CDR2 SNEGSKA (reference sequence). Trimming at V came to 3 bases and at J to 3 bases, leaving 6 bases not matched to a gene. The CDR3 has 14 residues. The CDR3 region has the DNA TGCAGTGCTAGGTCGGACAGGGTCTACACTGAAGCTTTCTTT. Protein: CSARSDRVYTEAFF.